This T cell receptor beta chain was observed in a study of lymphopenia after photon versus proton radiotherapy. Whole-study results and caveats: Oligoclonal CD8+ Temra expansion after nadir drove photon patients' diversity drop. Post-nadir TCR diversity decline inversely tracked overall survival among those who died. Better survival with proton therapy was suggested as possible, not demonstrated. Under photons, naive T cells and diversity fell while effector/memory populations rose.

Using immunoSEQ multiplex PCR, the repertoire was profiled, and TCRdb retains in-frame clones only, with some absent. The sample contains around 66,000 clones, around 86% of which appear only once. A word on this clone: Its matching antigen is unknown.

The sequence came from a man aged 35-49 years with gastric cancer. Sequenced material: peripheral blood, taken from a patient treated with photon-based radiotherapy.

CDR3 sequence: CASSSPKVAAGAFF. Here the CDR3 DNA reads TGTGCCAGCAGTTCGCCAAAGGTAGCGGCGGGGGCTTTCTTT. This sequence joins TRBV6-5 and TRBJ1-1; no clear D gene. This CDR3 is 14 amino acids long. V was pared by 4 bases and J by 11 bases, with 20 bases between. Germline assignment: CDR1 MNHEY and CDR2 SVGAGI.